A single TCR beta chain is shown here with its context. The source of the sample is a study of blood T cell repertoires in COVID-19. Repertoires were generated with immunoSEQ multiplex PCR, while TCRdb's copy carries only in-frame clones and drops some. The sample holds 31,000 or so clones; approximately 89% are singletons and the top ten take around 30%. The CDR3 spans 12 residues. Trimming removed 6 bases from V and 4 bases from J, with 9 bases in between. Germline values: CDR1 LNHDA, CDR2 SQIVND (reference sequence). Specimen: peripheral blood. The genes are TRBV19 and TRBJ2-5; D may be TRBD2 (5 bases). The TCR comes from an elderly man with acute or convalescent COVID-19. The DNA for the CDR3 is TGTGCCAGTAGAACGGCGGGAGAGACCCAGTACTTC. It is translated as CASRTAGETQYF.